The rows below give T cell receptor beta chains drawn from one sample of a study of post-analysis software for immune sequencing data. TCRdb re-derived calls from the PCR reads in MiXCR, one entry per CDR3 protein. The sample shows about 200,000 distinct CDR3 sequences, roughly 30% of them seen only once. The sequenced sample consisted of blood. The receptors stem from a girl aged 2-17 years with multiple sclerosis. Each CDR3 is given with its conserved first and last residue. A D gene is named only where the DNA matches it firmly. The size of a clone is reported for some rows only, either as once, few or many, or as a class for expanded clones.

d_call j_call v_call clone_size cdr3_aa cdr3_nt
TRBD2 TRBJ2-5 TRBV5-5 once CASRTGGGGSQETQYF TGTGCCAGCAGAACGGGAGGTGGGGGGTCTCAAGAGACCCAGTACTTC
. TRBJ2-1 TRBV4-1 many CASSRPEGGIYEQFF TGCGCCAGCAGCCGGCCGGAGGGGGGGATTTATGAGCAGTTCTTC
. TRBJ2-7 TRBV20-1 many CSASGDSYEQYF TGCAGTGCTAGCGGGGACTCCTACGAGCAGTACTTC
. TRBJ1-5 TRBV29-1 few CSIRDGDQPQHF TGCAGCATTCGTGACGGCGATCAGCCCCAGCATTTT
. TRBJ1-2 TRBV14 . CASSQRGAYGYTF TGTGCCAGCAGCCAACGAGGGGCCTATGGCTACACCTTC
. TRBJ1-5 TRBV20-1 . CSARTVLGNQPQHF TGCAGTGCTAGAACTGTCCTAGGCAATCAGCCCCAGCATTTT
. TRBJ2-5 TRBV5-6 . CASSLTGGEETQYF TGTGCCAGCAGTCTTACAGGGGGGGAAGAGACCCAGTACTTC
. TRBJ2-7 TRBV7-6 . CASSPAQGVHEQYF TGTGCCAGCAGCCCCGCACAGGGAGTCCACGAGCAGTACTTC
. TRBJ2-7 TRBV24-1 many CATSDFGDRYFTYEQYF TGTGCCACCAGTGATTTCGGGGACCGTTACTTTACCTACGAGCAGTACTTC
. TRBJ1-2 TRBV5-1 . CASSLEGIGGYTF TGCGCCAGCAGCTTGGAGGGCATCGGCGGCTACACCTTC
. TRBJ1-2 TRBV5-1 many CASSSDREDNYGYTF TGCGCCAGCAGCTCGGACAGAGAAGATAACTATGGCTACACCTTC
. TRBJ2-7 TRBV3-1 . CASSQDQLASSYEQYF TGTGCCAGCAGCCAAGATCAGCTAGCTAGTTCCTACGAGCAGTACTTC
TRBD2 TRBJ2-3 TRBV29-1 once CSGGRSGTSGRASTDTQYF TGCAGCGGGGGGAGATCCGGGACTAGCGGGAGGGCTAGCACAGATACGCAGTATTTT
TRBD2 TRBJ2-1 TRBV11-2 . CASEALAGGRGNEQFF TGTGCCAGCGAGGCCCTAGCGGGGGGCCGAGGCAATGAGCAGTTCTTC
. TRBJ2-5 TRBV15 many CATSRDRETTETQYF TGTGCCACCAGCAGAGATCGGGAGACTACCGAGACCCAGTACTTC
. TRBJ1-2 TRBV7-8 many CASTVHGRTQGYYGYTF TGTGCCAGCACCGTTCACGGCAGGACCCAGGGGTACTATGGCTACACCTTC
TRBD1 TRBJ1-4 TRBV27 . CASRPGTGRGYSEKLFF TGTGCCAGCAGACCCGGGACAGGGAGGGGATATAGTGAAAAACTGTTTTTT
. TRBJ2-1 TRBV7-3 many CASRKRSYNEQFF TGTGCCAGCAGGAAACGCTCCTACAATGAGCAGTTCTTC
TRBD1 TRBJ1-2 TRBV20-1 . CSATGTANYGYTF TGCAGTGCTACAGGGACAGCAAACTATGGCTACACCTTC
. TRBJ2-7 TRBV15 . CATSRNRVRWESQYF TGTGCCACCAGCAGAAACCGGGTCCGGTGGGAGTCCCAGTACTTC
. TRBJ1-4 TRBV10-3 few CAISEGGGTNEKLFF TGTGCCATCAGTGAGGGGGGGGGAACTAATGAAAAACTGTTTTTT
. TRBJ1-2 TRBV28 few CASSGPGPYGYTF TGTGCCAGCAGCGGTCCAGGGCCCTATGGCTACACCTTC
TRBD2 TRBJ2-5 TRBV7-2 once CASSLHGLVGEQYF TGTGCCAGCAGCTTACACGGACTAGTCGGGGAGCAGTACTTC
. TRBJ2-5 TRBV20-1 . CSAPNWQGGPQETQYF TGCAGTGCTCCTAACTGGCAGGGAGGACCCCAAGAGACCCAGTACTTC
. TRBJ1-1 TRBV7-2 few CASSLGPQGIVRGNTEAFF TGTGCCAGCAGCTTGGGACCACAGGGAATCGTGAGAGGGAACACTGAAGCTTTCTTT
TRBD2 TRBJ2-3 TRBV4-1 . CASSQVLGQRGEYTDTQYF TGCGCCAGCAGCCAAGTTCTGGGACAGCGGGGGGAATACACAGATACGCAGTATTTT
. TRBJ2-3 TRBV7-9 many CASSLATELTDTQYF TGTGCCAGCAGCTTAGCGACAGAGCTCACAGATACGCAGTATTTT
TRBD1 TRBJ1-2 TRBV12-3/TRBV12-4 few CASTRDRANYGYTF TGTGCCAGCACCCGGGACAGGGCTAACTATGGCTACACCTTC
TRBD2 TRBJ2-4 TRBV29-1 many CSVGSGAGPIAIQYF TGCAGCGTTGGGAGCGGGGCAGGACCCATTGCCATTCAGTACTTC
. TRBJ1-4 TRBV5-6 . CASSSDMSGGEKLFF TGTGCCAGCAGCTCAGACATGTCTGGAGGGGAAAAACTGTTTTTT
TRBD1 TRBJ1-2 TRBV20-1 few CSAGRDSKNYGYTF TGCAGTGCTGGCCGGGACAGCAAGAACTATGGCTACACCTTC
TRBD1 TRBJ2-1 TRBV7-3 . CASSSTGSAYNGQFF TGTGCCAGCAGCTCGACAGGGTCAGCCTACAATGGGCAGTTCTTC
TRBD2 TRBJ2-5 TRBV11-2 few CASSLVISGPQETQYF TGTGCCAGCAGCTTAGTCATTAGCGGGCCCCAAGAGACCCAGTACTTC
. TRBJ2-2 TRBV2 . CATGLGANTGELFF TGTGCCACCGGCCTGGGGGCGAACACCGGGGAGCTGTTTTTT
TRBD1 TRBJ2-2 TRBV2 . CASSFDDRAPTGELFF TGTGCCAGCAGTTTCGATGACAGGGCCCCTACCGGGGAGCTGTTTTTT
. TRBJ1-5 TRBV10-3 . CAISVGRDQPQHF TGTGCCATCAGTGTAGGCAGGGACCAGCCCCAGCATTTT
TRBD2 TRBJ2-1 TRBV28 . CASSPSGSNEQFF TGTGCCAGCAGTCCTAGCGGGAGCAATGAGCAGTTCTTC
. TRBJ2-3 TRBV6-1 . CAVRQREASTDTQYF TGTGCCGTTCGGCAACGTGAAGCTAGCACAGATACGCAGTATTTT
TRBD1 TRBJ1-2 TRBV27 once CASSAPTGKAKNLYGYTF TGTGCCAGCAGTGCCCCGACAGGGAAGGCCAAAAATCTCTATGGCTACACCTTC
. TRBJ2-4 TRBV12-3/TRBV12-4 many CASSFGPRQAGNIQYF TGTGCCAGCAGTTTTGGTCCCCGACAGGCCGGCAACATTCAGTACTTC
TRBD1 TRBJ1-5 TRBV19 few CASSIATGFNQPQHF TGTGCCAGTAGTATAGCGACAGGGTTCAATCAGCCCCAGCATTTT
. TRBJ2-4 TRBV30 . CAWRGRYENIQYF TGTGCCTGGAGAGGCAGATACGAAAACATTCAGTACTTC
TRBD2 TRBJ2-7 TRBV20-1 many CSALGLAGGTYEQYF TGCAGTGCTCTCGGCCTAGCGGGAGGGACCTACGAGCAGTACTTC
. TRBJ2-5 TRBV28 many CASSSSSTFRETQYF TGTGCCAGCAGTAGTAGCTCGACCTTCCGAGAGACCCAGTACTTC
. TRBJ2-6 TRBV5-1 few CASSEGPFSGANVLTF TGCGCCAGCAGCGAAGGGCCCTTCTCTGGGGCCAACGTCCTGACTTTC
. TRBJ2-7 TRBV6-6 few CASSLTGREQYF TGTGCCAGCAGCTTAACGGGACGCGAGCAGTACTTC
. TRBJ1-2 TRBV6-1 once CASRPGSTAGGPTNYGYTF TGTGCCAGCAGACCCGGTAGTACAGCCGGCGGACCAACTAACTATGGCTACACCTTC
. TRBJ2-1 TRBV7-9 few CASSLNLNNKEQFF TGTGCCAGCAGCTTAAACCTCAACAATAAGGAGCAGTTCTTC
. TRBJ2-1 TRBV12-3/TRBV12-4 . CASRGGGSYNEQFF TGTGCCAGCAGGGGAGGGGGCTCCTACAATGAGCAGTTCTTC
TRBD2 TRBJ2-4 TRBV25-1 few CASSDGLAGGLNIQYF TGTGCCAGCAGTGATGGGCTAGCGGGAGGGCTGAACATTCAGTACTTC
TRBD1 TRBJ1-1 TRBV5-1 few CASRVDRGHGTEAFF TGCGCCAGCAGGGTGGACAGGGGGCATGGCACTGAAGCTTTCTTT
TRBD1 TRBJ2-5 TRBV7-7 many CASSAQGIGETQYF TGTGCCAGCAGCGCACAGGGGATCGGAGAGACCCAGTACTTC